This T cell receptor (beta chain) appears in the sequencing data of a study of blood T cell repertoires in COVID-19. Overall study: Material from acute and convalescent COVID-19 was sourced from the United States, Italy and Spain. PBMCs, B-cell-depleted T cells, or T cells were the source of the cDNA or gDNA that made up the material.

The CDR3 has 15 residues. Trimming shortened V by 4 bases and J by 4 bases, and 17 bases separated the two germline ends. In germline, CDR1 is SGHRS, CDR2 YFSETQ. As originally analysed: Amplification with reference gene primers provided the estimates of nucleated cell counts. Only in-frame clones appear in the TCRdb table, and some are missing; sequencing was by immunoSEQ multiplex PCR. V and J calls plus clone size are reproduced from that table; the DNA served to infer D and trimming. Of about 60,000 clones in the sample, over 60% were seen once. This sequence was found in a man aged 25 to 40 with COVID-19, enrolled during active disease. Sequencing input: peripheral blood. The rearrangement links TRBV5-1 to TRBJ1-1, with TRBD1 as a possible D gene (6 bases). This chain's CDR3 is CASSPEGGPSTEAFF. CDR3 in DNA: TGCGCCAGCAGCCCGGAGGGGGGGCCGAGCACTGAAGCTTTCTTT.